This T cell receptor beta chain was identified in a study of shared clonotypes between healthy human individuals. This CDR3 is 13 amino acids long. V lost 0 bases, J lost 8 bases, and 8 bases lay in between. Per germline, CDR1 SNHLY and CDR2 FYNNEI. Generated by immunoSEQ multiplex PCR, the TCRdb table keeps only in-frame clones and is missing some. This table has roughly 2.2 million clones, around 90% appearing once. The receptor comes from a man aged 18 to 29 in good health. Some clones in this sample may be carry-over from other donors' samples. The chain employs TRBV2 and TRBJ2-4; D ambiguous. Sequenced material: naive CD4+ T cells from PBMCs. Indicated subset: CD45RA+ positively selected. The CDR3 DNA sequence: TGTGCCAGCAGTGAAGCCTTGTTGGACATTCAGTACTTC. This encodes CASSEALLDIQYF. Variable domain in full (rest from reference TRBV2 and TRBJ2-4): EPEVTQTPSHQVTQMGQEVILRCVPISNHLYFYWYRQILGQKVEFLVSFYNNEISEKSEIFDDQFSVERPDGSNFTLKIRSTKLEDSAMYFCASSEALLDIQYFGAGTRLSVL.